This TCR beta chain came from a study of CD8 T cells in ankylosing spondylitis. Study outcomes and limitations: Reportedly, significant enrichment of disease-linked clones occurred in matched ankylosing spondylitis synovial fluid. Earlier studies detected some motif variants in reactive arthritis synovial fluid and blood. A TCR beta motif of 8 or 9 highly homologous variants appeared characteristic of ankylosing spondylitis blood.

The CDR3 is made up of 16 amino acids. Germline lookup yields CDR1 MNHNS and CDR2 SASEGT. V lost 3 bases to trimming and J lost 2 bases, with 17 bases between them. This clonotype was seen more than once but under ten times. The antigen remains unidentified. The authors made TCR beta libraries by quantitative 5'-RACE with molecular barcodes. TCRdb called the 5' RACE reads again in MiXCR, with one record for every CDR3 protein. The sample has roughly 230,000 distinct CDR3 sequences, 15% to 20% seen once. Sequencing input: blood, either unsorted or a sorted T cell fraction (not recorded which). The gene calls are TRBV6-1 and TRBJ2-7, with a tentative D call TRBD2 (6 bases). This TCR derives from a male donor with ankylosing spondylitis or in good health (not recorded which). CDR3 sequence reads: CASSELVGGSPYEQYF. The CDR3 coding sequence is TGTGCCAGCAGTGAGTTGGTGGGAGGATCCCCCTACGAGCAGTACTTC.